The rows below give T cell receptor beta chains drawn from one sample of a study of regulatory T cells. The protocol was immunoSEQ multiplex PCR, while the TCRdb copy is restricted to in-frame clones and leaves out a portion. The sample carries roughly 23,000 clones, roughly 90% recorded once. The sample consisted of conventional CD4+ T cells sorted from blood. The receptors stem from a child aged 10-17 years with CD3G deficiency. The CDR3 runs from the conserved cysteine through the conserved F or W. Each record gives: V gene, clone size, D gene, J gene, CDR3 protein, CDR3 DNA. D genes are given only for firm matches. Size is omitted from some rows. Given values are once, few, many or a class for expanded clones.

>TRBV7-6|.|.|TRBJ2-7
CASSLGAGLEQYF
TGTGCCAGCAGCTTGGGAGCGGGCCTAGAGCAGTACTTC
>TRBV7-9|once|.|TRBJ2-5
CASSLGGRETQYF
TGTGCCAGCAGCTTAGGAGGGAGGGAGACCCAGTACTTC
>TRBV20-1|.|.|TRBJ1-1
CSASMNTEAFF
TGCAGTGCTAGTATGAACACTGAAGCTTTCTTT
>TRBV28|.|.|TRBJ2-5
CASRGLQIGETQYF
TGTGCCAGCAGGGGACTCCAAATAGGGGAGACCCAGTACTTC
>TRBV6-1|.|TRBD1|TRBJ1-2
CASSFDRGQDGYTF
TGTGCCAGCAGTTTCGACAGGGGGCAGGATGGCTACACCTTC
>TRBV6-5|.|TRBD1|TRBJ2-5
CASSLRRGQQAVQYF
TGTGCCAGCAGCCTCAGAAGGGGACAGCAAGCTGTCCAGTACTTC
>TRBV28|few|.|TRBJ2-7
CASRPWMGYEQYF
TGTGCCAGCAGGCCTTGGATGGGTTACGAGCAGTACTTC
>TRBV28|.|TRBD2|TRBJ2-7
CASSSSPTSGASYEQYF
TGTGCCAGCAGCTCCAGCCCGACTAGCGGGGCTTCCTACGAGCAGTACTTC
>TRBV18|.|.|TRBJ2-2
CASSPSRGTGELFF
TGTGCCAGCTCACCGTCCAGGGGTACCGGGGAGCTGTTTTTT
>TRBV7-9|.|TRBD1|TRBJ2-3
CASSLGQGSGDTQYF
TGTGCCAGCAGCCTCGGACAGGGATCGGGAGATACGCAGTATTTT
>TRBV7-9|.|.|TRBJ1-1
CASSKHDTEAFF
TGTGCCAGCAGCAAACACGACACTGAAGCTTTCTTT
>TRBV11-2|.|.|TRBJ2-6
CASSLYGGSSGANVLTF
TGTGCCAGCAGCTTATATGGCGGAAGCTCTGGGGCCAACGTCCTGACTTTC
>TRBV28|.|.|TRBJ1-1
CATAGPLNTEAFF
TGTGCCACCGCGGGACCCCTGAACACTGAAGCTTTCTTT
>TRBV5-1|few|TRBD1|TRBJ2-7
CASSLGDRASEQYF
TGCGCCAGCAGCTTGGGAGACAGGGCCAGCGAGCAGTACTTC
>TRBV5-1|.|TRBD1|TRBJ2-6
CASSRGQGAPGANVLTF
TGCGCCAGCAGCCGGGGACAGGGGGCGCCTGGGGCCAACGTCCTGACTTTC
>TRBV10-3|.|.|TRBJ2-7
CAISEEGWDEQYF
TGTGCCATCAGTGAAGAGGGCTGGGACGAGCAGTACTTC
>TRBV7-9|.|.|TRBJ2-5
CASSSRLEGRKETQYF
TGTGCCAGCAGCTCCCGACTAGAGGGGCGCAAAGAGACCCAGTACTTC
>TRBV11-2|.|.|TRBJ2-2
CASSLGQGGYTGELFF
TGTGCCAGCAGCTTAGGACAGGGAGGATACACCGGGGAGCTGTTTTTT
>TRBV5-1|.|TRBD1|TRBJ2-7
CASSLDAGGDEQYF
TGCGCCAGCAGCTTGGATGCAGGGGGCGACGAGCAGTACTTC
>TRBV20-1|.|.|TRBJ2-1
CSARGHNEQFF
TGCAGTGCTAGAGGGCACAATGAGCAGTTCTTC
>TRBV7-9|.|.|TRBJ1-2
CASSLGETRGYTF
TGTGCCAGCAGCTTAGGGGAGACTCGTGGCTACACCTTC
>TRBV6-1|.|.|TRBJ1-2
CASSEKVGGYTF
TGTGCCAGCAGTGAAAAAGTAGGTGGCTACACCTTC
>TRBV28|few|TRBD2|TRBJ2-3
CASSRTSGYTDTQYF
TGTGCCAGCAGTCGGACTAGCGGGTACACAGATACGCAGTATTTT
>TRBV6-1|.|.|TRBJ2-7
CASSAQASYEQYF
TGTGCCAGCAGTGCGCAGGCGTCCTACGAGCAGTACTTC
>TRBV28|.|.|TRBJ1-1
CASSSGGLGANTEAFF
TGTGCCAGCAGTTCCGGAGGGTTGGGGGCGAACACTGAAGCTTTCTTT
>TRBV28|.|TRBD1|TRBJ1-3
CASRGQGLGNTIYF
TGTGCCAGCAGAGGACAGGGACTAGGGAACACCATATATTTT
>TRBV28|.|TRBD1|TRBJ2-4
CASSPPGTGVDIQYF
TGTGCCAGCAGTCCCCCCGGGACAGGGGTGGACATTCAGTACTTC
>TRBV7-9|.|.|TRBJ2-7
CASSLGRGIDEQYF
TGTGCCAGCAGCCTGGGTCGAGGTATTGACGAGCAGTACTTC
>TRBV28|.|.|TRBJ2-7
CASSLTGAYEQYF
TGTGCCAGCAGCTTGACGGGGGCCTACGAGCAGTACTTC
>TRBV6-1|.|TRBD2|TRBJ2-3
CASSRDYSTDTQYF
TGTGCCAGCAGTAGGGACTACAGCACAGATACGCAGTATTTT
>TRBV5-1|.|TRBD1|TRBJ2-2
CASSRQGPEGTGELFF
TGCGCCAGCAGCCGACAGGGCCCCGAGGGCACCGGGGAGCTGTTTTTT
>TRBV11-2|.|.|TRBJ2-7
CASSPSPGAEQYF
TGTGCCAGCAGCCCCTCCCCGGGGGCCGAGCAGTACTTC
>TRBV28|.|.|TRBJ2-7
CASSLSGRGGYEQYF
TGTGCCAGCAGTTTGTCGGGCAGGGGTGGCTACGAGCAGTACTTC
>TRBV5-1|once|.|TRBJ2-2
CASSLRADWPGELFF
TGCGCCAGCAGCTTGCGGGCGGACTGGCCCGGGGAGCTGTTTTTT
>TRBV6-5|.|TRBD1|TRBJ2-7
CASSYRDSASYEQYF
TGTGCCAGCAGTTACCGGGACAGCGCTTCCTACGAGCAGTACTTC
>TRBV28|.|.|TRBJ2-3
CASSRADTQYF
TGTGCCAGCAGTAGAGCAGATACGCAGTATTTT
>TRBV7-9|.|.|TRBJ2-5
CASSQQEKETQYF
TGTGCCAGCAGCCAACAGGAAAAAGAGACCCAGTACTTC
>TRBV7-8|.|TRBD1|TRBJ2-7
CASSLGTGAYEQYF
TGTGCCAGCAGCTTAGGGACAGGAGCCTACGAGCAGTACTTC
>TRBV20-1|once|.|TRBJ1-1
CSGEVNTEAFF
TGCAGTGGGGAAGTTAACACTGAAGCTTTCTTT
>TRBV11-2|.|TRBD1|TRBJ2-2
CASSLTGVGTGELFF
TGTGCCAGCAGCTTAACAGGGGTGGGAACCGGGGAGCTGTTTTTT
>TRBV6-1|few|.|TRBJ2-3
CASSVQGDTQYF
TGTGCCAGCAGTGTTCAGGGGGATACGCAGTATTTT